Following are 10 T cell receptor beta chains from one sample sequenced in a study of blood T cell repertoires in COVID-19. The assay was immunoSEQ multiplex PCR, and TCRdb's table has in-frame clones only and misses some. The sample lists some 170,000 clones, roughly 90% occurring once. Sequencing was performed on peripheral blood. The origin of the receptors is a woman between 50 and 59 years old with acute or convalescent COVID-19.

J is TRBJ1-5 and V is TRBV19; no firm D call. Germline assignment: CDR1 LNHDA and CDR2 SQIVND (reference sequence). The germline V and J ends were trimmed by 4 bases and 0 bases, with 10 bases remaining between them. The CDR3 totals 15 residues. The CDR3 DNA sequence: TGTGCCAGTAGTACCCCCAGGATTAGCAATCAGCCCCAGCATTTT. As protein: CASSTPRISNQPQHF.

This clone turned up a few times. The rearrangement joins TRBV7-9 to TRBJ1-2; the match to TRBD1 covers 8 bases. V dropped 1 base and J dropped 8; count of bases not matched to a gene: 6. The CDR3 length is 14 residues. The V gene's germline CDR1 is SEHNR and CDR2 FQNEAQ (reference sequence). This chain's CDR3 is CASSLDGTGGGYTF. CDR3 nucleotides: TGTGCCAGCAGCTTAGACGGGACAGGTGGCGGCTACACCTTC.

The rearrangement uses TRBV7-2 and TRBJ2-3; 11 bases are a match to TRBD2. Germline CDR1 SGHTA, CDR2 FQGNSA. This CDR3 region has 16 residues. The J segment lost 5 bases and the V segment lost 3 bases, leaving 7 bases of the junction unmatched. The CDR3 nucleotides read TGTGCCAGCAGCTTTAGCGGGAGGGCCGGGGGAGATACGCAGTATTTT. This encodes CASSFSGRAGGDTQYF.

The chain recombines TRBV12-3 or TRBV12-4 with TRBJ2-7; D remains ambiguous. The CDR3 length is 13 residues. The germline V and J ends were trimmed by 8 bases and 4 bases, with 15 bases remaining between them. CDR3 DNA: TGTGCCAGCCGCAGGTCCAGCAGATACGAGCAGTACTTC. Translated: CASRRSSRYEQYF.

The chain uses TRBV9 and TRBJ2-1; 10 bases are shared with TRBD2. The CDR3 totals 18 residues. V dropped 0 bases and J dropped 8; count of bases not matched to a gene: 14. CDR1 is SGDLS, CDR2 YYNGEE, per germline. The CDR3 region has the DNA TGTGCCAGCAGCGTAGACCCCCCAAGCGGGAGGGGTTTTGATGAGCAGTTCTTC. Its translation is CASSVDPPSGRGFDEQFF. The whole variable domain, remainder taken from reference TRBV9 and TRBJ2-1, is DSGVTQTPKHLITATGQRVTLRCSPRSGDLSVYWYQQSLDQGLQFLIQYYNGEERAKGNILERFSAQQFPDLHSELNLSSLELGDSALYFCASSVDPPSGRGFDEQFFGPGTRLTVL.

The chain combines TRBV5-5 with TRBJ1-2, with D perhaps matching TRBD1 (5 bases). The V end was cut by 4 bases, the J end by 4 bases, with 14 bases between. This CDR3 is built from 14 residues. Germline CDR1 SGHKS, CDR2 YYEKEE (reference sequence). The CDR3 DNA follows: TGTGCCAGCAGCCCAGACAGCCTCCCCTATGGCTACACCTTC. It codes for CASSPDSLPYGYTF.

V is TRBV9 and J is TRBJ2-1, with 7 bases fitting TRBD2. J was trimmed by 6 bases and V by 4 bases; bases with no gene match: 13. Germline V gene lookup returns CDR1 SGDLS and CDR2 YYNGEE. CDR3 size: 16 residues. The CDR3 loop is CASSPRAGPNSNEQFF. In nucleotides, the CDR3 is TGTGCCAGCAGCCCGCGAGCGGGACCCAATTCCAATGAGCAGTTCTTC.

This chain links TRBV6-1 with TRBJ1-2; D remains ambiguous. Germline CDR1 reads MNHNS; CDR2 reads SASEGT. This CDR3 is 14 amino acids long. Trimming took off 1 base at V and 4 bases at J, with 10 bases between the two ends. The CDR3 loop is CASSEGRPPYGYTF. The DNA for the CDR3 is TGTGCCAGCAGTGAAGGCAGGCCGCCCTATGGCTACACCTTC.

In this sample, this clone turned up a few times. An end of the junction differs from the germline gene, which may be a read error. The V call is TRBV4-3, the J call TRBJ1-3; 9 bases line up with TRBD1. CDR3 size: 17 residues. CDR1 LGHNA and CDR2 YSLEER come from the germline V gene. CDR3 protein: CASSRETGTGYGNAIYF. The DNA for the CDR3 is TGCGCCAGCAGCCGAGAAACCGGGACAGGGTATGGAAACGCCATATATTTT.

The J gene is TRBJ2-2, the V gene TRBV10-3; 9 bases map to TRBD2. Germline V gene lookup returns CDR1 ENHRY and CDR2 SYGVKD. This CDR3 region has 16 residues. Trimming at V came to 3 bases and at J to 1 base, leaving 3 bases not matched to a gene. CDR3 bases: TGTGCCATCAGTGATAGCGGGAGCTTGAACACCGGGGAGCTGTTTTTT. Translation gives CAISDSGSLNTGELFF.